This is a list of T cell receptor beta chains from one sample in a study of blood T cell repertoires in COVID-19. Assay used: immunoSEQ multiplex PCR; TCRdb lists only in-frame clones, some missing. This table holds some 200,000 clones, around four fifths found once. Sample: PBMCs or T cells enriched from blood (not recorded which). The receptor set was obtained from a woman between 45 and 60 years old who had recovered from COVID-19. CDR3s include the opening cysteine and the closing phenylalanine or tryptophan. D genes are given only for firm matches. Clone size appears in some rows only: once, few, many, or a class for an expanded clone.

v_gene	d_gene	j_gene	len	abundance	CDR3aa	CDR3nt
TRBV18	TRBD2	TRBJ2-1	17	.	CASSEGLAGVSYNEQFF	TGTGCCAGCTCTGAGGGACTAGCGGGAGTTAGTTACAATGAGCAGTTCTTC
TRBV6-5	.	TRBJ2-7	13	.	CAVEGANSYEQYF	TGTGCCGTGGAGGGAGCTAACTCCTACGAGCAGTACTTC
TRBV10-3	.	TRBJ1-5	14	.	CAISEGTGNQPQHF	TGTGCCATCAGTGAGGGGACTGGCAATCAGCCCCAGCATTTT
TRBV2	.	TRBJ2-5	11	many	CASRGGETQYF	TGTGCCAGCAGAGGAGGAGAGACCCAGTACTTC
TRBV2	.	TRBJ2-1	13	.	CASSRDFHNEQFF	TGTGCCAGCAGTAGGGACTTTCACAATGAGCAGTTCTTC
TRBV29-1	TRBD2	TRBJ2-1	15	.	CSVDSRGRGRNEQFF	TGCAGCGTTGACTCCCGCGGGAGAGGTCGGAATGAGCAGTTCTTC
TRBV5-4	.	TRBJ2-5	14	.	CASSLGGEKETQYF	TGTGCCAGCAGCTTGGGGGGGGAGAAAGAGACCCAGTACTTC
TRBV28	.	TRBJ1-6	17	.	CASIGSGADSYNSPLHF	TGTGCCAGCATCGGCTCAGGGGCCGACTCCTATAATTCACCCCTCCACTTT
TRBV2	.	TRBJ1-4	11	.	CASRATGRLFF	TGTGCCAGCAGGGCCACAGGGAGACTGTTTTTT
TRBV6-6	.	TRBJ2-1	17	.	CASSPKPWRDLYNEQFF	TGTGCCAGCAGTCCCAAACCTTGGCGGGATTTATACAATGAGCAGTTCTTC
TRBV6-2/TRBV6-3	.	TRBJ2-1	13	.	CASSYGQTREQFF	TGTGCCAGCAGTTACGGACAGACACGAGAGCAGTTCTTC
TRBV4-2	TRBD2	TRBJ2-3	15	.	CASSPGLAGTDTQYF	TGTGCCAGCAGCCCCGGACTAGCGGGAACAGATACGCAGTATTTT
TRBV7-6	TRBD1	TRBJ2-2	15	.	CASSLRDRAPGELFF	TGTGCCAGCAGCCTACGGGACAGGGCTCCCGGGGAGCTGTTTTTT
TRBV6-6	TRBD1	TRBJ2-6	18	once	CASSRQGAAISGANVLTF	TGTGCCAGCAGTCGCCAGGGGGCCGCGATCTCTGGGGCCAACGTCCTGACTTTC
TRBV5-1	.	TRBJ2-1	14	.	CASSGGASYNEQFF	TGCGCCAGCAGCGGCGGCGCCTCCTACAATGAGCAGTTCTTC
TRBV11-2	.	TRBJ1-1	14	.	CASSLAGASTEAFF	TGTGCCAGCAGCTTAGCAGGGGCGTCCACTGAAGCTTTCTTT